A selection of T cell receptor beta chains follows, all from one sample in a study of blood T cell repertoires in COVID-19. This table comes from immunoSEQ multiplex PCR, and its TCRdb copy is limited to in-frame clones, with some not included. The data contain over 200,000 clones, 88% of them singletons. The sequenced sample was PBMCs or T cells enriched from blood (not recorded which). The receptors here all came from a woman aged 25 to 45 who had been exposed to COVID-19. Each CDR3 is given with its conserved first and last residue. A D gene is named only where the DNA matches it firmly. Some rows have no size entry. The others give once, few or many, or a class for an expanded clone.

d_gene	v_gene	j_gene	abundance	CDR3nt	CDR3aa
TRBD2	TRBV15	TRBJ2-2	NA	TGTGCCACCAGCAGGAGCGGGAGTCAGACCGGGGAGCTGTTTTTT	CATSRSGSQTGELFF
TRBD1	TRBV7-3	TRBJ1-1	NA	TGTGCCAGCAGCCCCGGACAGGGGGCTGCTTTCTTT	CASSPGQGAAFF
TRBD2	TRBV12-5	TRBJ2-5	NA	TGTGCTAGCGGGACTAGCGGATCGTACCAAGAGACCCAGTACTTC	CASGTSGSYQETQYF
TRBD2	TRBV18	TRBJ2-7	NA	TGTGCCAGCTCGCTTACTAGCGGGAGGGCATACTTC	CASSLTSGRAYF
NA	TRBV5-4	TRBJ1-2	NA	TGTGCCAGCAGCTTGTTAGGCAGAGGCTATGGCTACACCTTC	CASSLLGRGYGYTF
NA	TRBV3-1/TRBV3-2	TRBJ1-6	NA	TGTGCCAGCAGCCAAGTGGGCAGAGCCAATAATTCACCCCTCCACTTT	CASSQVGRANNSPLHF
NA	TRBV24-1	TRBJ2-1	NA	TGTGCCACCAGTGACGGAGATCTCAATGAGCAGTTCTTC	CATSDGDLNEQFF
NA	TRBV6-5	TRBJ2-1	NA	TGTGCCAGCAGGAGTAGCGGCGACTCCAACAATGAGCAGTTCTTC	CASRSSGDSNNEQFF
TRBD2	TRBV2	TRBJ2-3	NA	TGTGCCAGCAATAGGCGGGAGGGGACAGATACGCAGTATTTT	CASNRREGTDTQYF
TRBD2	TRBV9	TRBJ2-2	once	TGTGCCAGCAGCGAGGGACTAGCGGGAGGGCCGACAGGGACCGGGGAGCTGTTTTTT	CASSEGLAGGPTGTGELFF
TRBD2	TRBV5-4	TRBJ2-1	NA	TGTGCCAGCAGCTTGGGAGGACTAGCGGGAGTCACTGAGCAGTTCTTC	CASSLGGLAGVTEQFF
TRBD1	TRBV27	TRBJ2-6	once	TGTGCCAGCAGTCCCTCGACAGGGAATTGGGCTGGGGCCAACGTCCTGACTTTC	CASSPSTGNWAGANVLTF
NA	TRBV9	TRBJ2-3	once	TGTGCCAGCAGCGTAGGAGTAGCGGGCAGGGGAGATACGCAGTATTTT	CASSVGVAGRGDTQYF
NA	TRBV7-8	TRBJ1-6	NA	TGTGCCAGCAGCATCTCTGGAGTAGGTGTTTCACCCCTCCACTTT	CASSISGVGVSPLHF
TRBD1	TRBV5-4	TRBJ1-1	NA	TGTGCCAGCAGCCACCCCGGGCAGGGGGGCACTGAAGCTTTCTTT	CASSHPGQGGTEAFF
NA	TRBV27	TRBJ2-7	NA	TGTGCCAGCAGTTTAGCCTTAGCGGCCTCCTACGAGCAGTACTTC	CASSLALAASYEQYF
NA	TRBV3-1/TRBV3-2	TRBJ2-7	NA	TGTGCCAGCAGCCAAGGTGCCCTGAGCTCCTACGAGCAGTACTTC	CASSQGALSSYEQYF
NA	TRBV5-4	TRBJ1-6	NA	TGTGCCAGCAGCTTAGAGCCGACAGGCTATAATTCACCCCTCCACTTT	CASSLEPTGYNSPLHF
NA	TRBV6-5	TRBJ1-1	NA	TGTGCCAGCAGTTCGGGTAAAAGGGGGAACACTGAAGCTTTCTTT	CASSSGKRGNTEAFF
NA	TRBV19	TRBJ2-7	NA	TGTGCCAGTAGTAATCAGGGGTGGGACGAGCAGTACTTC	CASSNQGWDEQYF
NA	TRBV7-9	TRBJ1-2	NA	TGTGCCAGCAGTCCGGAGGTCGGTGGCTACACCTTC	CASSPEVGGYTF
NA	TRBV7-2	TRBJ2-7	NA	TGTGCCAGCAGCCGCAGCGACTTCCCTATATTGCAGTACTTC	CASSRSDFPILQYF
NA	TRBV18	TRBJ1-1	NA	TGTGCCAGCTCACCACTGGTCGGTATGAACACTGAAGCTTTCTTT	CASSPLVGMNTEAFF
TRBD2	TRBV7-9	TRBJ2-1	NA	TGTGCCAGCAGCCCGGGACTAGCGGTCTCCTACAATGAGCAGTTCTTC	CASSPGLAVSYNEQFF
NA	TRBV28	TRBJ2-3	NA	TGTGCCAGCAAGGGGGGGACGCAGTATTTT	CASKGGTQYF
NA	TRBV7-6	TRBJ2-7	few	TGTGCCAGCAGCTCAGGACATCCCTACGAGCAGTACTTC	CASSSGHPYEQYF
TRBD1	TRBV30	TRBJ1-4	NA	TGTGCCTGGAACAGGGGCCGGGGGAATGAAAAACTGTTTTTT	CAWNRGRGNEKLFF
TRBD1	TRBV3-1/TRBV3-2	TRBJ2-7	NA	TGTGCCAGCAGATACAGGGGCAACCACGAGCAGTACTTC	CASRYRGNHEQYF
NA	TRBV29-1	TRBJ1-5	NA	TGCAGCGTTGGCGCAGGGATCAATCAGCCCCAGCATTTT	CSVGAGINQPQHF
TRBD1	TRBV30	TRBJ2-3	once	TGTGCCTGGTCCCGGGACAGGGCGACAGATACGCAGTATTTT	CAWSRDRATDTQYF
TRBD2	TRBV4-1	TRBJ2-7	NA	TGCGCCAGCAGCCAAGTGGAGGGAGCGGGATACGAGCAGTACTTC	CASSQVEGAGYEQYF
NA	TRBV2	TRBJ1-3	NA	TGTGCCAGCACGTCGGGCAGCGGAACTGGAAACACCATATATTTT	CASTSGSGTGNTIYF
TRBD1	TRBV29-1	TRBJ1-2	NA	TGCAGCGTCCCGGGACAGGGGATAGCTGGCTACACCTTC	CSVPGQGIAGYTF
NA	TRBV15	TRBJ2-5	NA	TGTGCCACCAGCAGAGATAAGCCAGCGCAAGAGACCCAGTACTTC	CATSRDKPAQETQYF
TRBD1	TRBV19	TRBJ1-5	NA	TGTGCCAGTAGTAGGGACACCGGGACAGGGGATCAGCCCCAGCATTTT	CASSRDTGTGDQPQHF
TRBD2	TRBV28	TRBJ2-1	NA	TGTGCCAGCAGCGAGAGCGGGAGCGGCGATGAGCAGTTCTTC	CASSESGSGDEQFF
TRBD1	TRBV5-8	TRBJ2-5	NA	TGTGCCAGCAGCTCCGGGACAGGCCTCCAAGAGACCCAGTACTTC	CASSSGTGLQETQYF
NA	TRBV9	TRBJ2-7	NA	TGTGCCAGCAGCGTAGGGCAGGTTGCCTACGAGCAGTACTTC	CASSVGQVAYEQYF
TRBD1	TRBV3-1/TRBV3-2	TRBJ1-2	NA	TGTGCCAGCAGCCTCGGACAGGGTTTACCGGTGGGCTACACCTTC	CASSLGQGLPVGYTF
TRBD2	TRBV11-3	TRBJ2-1	NA	TGTGCCAGCAGCTTGGTAACTAGCGGGCATAATGAGCAGTTCTTC	CASSLVTSGHNEQFF
NA	TRBV7-2	TRBJ1-2	NA	TGTGCCAGCAGCTTAGCGCCCGGTCCCTATGGCTACACCTTC	CASSLAPGPYGYTF
NA	TRBV12-3/TRBV12-4	TRBJ1-2	NA	TGTGCCACATCGTTTAGCCTTGGCTATGGCTACACCTTC	CATSFSLGYGYTF
NA	TRBV5-1	TRBJ1-2	NA	TGCGCCAGCAGCTTAACCTCCGGCGGGAACTATGGCTACACCTTC	CASSLTSGGNYGYTF
NA	TRBV5-1	TRBJ1-1	NA	TGCGCCAGCAGCTTGCCATCAGGTTTGAACACTGAAGCTTTCTTT	CASSLPSGLNTEAFF
TRBD1	TRBV20-1	TRBJ2-7	NA	TGCAGTGCTGGGACAGGGGTAGAGCAGTACTTC	CSAGTGVEQYF
TRBD2	TRBV7-2	TRBJ2-7	NA	TGTGCCAGCAGCTTAGGGACTAGCGGGGAAACGGTACTATACGAGCAGTACTTC	CASSLGTSGETVLYEQYF
TRBD1	TRBV18	TRBJ1-1	NA	TGTGCCAGCTCACTTGCCGGGACAGGGGCTAACACTGAAGCTTTCTTT	CASSLAGTGANTEAFF
NA	TRBV4-1	TRBJ1-1	NA	TGCGCCAGCAGCCAAGATAGGGGGGGGGCGGCCAGCGTTAACACTGAAGCTTTCTTT	CASSQDRGGAASVNTEAFF
TRBD2	TRBV6-4	TRBJ2-7	once	TGTGCCAGCAGTCCGACTAGCGGGAGTATCGAGCAGTACTTC	CASSPTSGSIEQYF
TRBD1	TRBV18	TRBJ1-1	NA	TGTGCCAGCTCCCCGGACAGGGCAGATGAAGCTTTCTTT	CASSPDRADEAFF
TRBD1	TRBV28	TRBJ2-7	few	TGTGCCAGCAGTTTAAACACCGGGACAGGGAGCTCCTACGAGCAGTACTTC	CASSLNTGTGSSYEQYF
TRBD1	TRBV5-1	TRBJ2-1	NA	TGCGCCAGCACCCGAGGGGGGACAGGGCTTTTTGAGCAGTTCTTC	CASTRGGTGLFEQFF
TRBD2	TRBV28	TRBJ2-1	NA	TGTGCCAGCAGTTTAATCACTAGCGGGAGGAACAATGAGCAGTTCTTC	CASSLITSGRNNEQFF
NA	TRBV5-1	TRBJ1-2	NA	TGCGCCAGCAGCCTCCCAACAGGAATTGAAAATGTCTACACCTTC	CASSLPTGIENVYTF